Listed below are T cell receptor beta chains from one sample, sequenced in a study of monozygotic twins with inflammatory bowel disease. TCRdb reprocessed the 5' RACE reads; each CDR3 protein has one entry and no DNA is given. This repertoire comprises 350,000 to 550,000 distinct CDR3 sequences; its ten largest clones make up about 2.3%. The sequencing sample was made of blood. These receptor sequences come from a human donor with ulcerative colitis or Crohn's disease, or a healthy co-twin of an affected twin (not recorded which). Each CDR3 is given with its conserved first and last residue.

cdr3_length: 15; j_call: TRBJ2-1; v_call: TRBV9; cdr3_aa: CASSFRDRGNNEQFF
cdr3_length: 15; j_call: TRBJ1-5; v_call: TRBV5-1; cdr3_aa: CASSPEGYSNQPQHF
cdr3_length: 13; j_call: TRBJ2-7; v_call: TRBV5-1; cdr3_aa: CASSPAARIEQYF
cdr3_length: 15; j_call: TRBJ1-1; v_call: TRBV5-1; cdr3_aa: CASKGGQGMNTEAFF
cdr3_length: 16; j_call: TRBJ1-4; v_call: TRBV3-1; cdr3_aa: CASSQGLRTIGEKLFF
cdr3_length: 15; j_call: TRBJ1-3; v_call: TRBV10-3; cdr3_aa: CAISDQGQAGNTIYF
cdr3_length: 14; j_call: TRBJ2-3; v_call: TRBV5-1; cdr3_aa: CASSLDQSTDTQYF
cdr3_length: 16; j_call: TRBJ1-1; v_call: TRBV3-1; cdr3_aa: CASRNNLGTGITEAFF
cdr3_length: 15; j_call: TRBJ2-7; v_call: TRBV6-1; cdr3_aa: CASSLAASSSYEQYF
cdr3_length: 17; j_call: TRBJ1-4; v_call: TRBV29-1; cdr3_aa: CSVWVRTARGGGEKLFF
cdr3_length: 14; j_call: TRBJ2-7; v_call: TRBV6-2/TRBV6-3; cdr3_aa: CASSFGSQPYEQYF
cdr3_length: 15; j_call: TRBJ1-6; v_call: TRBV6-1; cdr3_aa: CASDPTGDVNSPLHF
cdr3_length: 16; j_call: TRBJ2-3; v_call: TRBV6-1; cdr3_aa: CASTRGTDPSTDTQYF
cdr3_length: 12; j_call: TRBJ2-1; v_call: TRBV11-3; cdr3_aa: CASSDDRLEQFF
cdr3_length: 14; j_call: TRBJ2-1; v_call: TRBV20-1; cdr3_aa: CSASSLAVYNEQFF
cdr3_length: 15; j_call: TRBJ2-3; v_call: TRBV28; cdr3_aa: CASRGQGRTSDTQYF
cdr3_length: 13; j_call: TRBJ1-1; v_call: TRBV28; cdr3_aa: CVTSKVSNTEAFF
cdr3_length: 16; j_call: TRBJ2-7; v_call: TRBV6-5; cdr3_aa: CASSYRTSWSSYEQYF
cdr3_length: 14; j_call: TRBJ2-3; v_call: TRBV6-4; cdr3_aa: CASSQSRDSNTQYF
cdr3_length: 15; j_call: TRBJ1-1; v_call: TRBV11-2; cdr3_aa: CASSPQDRDDTEAFF
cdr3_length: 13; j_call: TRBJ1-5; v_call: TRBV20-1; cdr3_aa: CSARDPVNQPQHF
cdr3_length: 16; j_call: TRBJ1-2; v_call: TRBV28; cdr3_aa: CASSFFSGQGNYGYTF
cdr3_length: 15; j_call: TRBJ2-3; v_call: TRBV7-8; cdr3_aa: CASSPRRGATDTQYF
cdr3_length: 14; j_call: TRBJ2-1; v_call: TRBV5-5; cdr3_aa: CASSWKVASNEQFF
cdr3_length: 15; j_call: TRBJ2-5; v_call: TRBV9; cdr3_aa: CASSVNGFPGETQYF
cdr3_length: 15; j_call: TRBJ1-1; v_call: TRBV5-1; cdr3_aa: CASSAEGHSNTEAFF
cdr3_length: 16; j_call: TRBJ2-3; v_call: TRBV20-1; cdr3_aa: CSARDPWAGSTDTQYF
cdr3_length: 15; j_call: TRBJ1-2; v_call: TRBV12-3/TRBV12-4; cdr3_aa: CASILLGGGVYGYTF
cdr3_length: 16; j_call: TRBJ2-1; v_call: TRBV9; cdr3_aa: CASSVVSSGRGNEQFF
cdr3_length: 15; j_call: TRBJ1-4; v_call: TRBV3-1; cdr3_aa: CASSLQGIPAEKLFF
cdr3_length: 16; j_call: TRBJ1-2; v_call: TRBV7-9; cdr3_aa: CASSLAPFVGSYGYTF
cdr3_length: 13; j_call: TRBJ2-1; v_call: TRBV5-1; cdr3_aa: CASSLGQYNEQFF